This TCR beta chain appears in the sequencing data of a study of blood T cells in healthy people across ages. Together with a sample-barcoded 5' primer, a J-beta primer mix was included in a second PCR lasting about 7 to 11 cycles. TCRdb re-called the 5' RACE reads with MiXCR, one entry per CDR3 protein. The profile shows around 800,000 distinct CDR3 sequences, about 53% of them singletons. Trimming removed 4 bases from V and 0 bases from J; junction bases left unmatched: 16. There are 19 residues in the CDR3. Germline V gene data show CDR1 as SGHDT and CDR2 as YYEEEE. Sample: blood. The receptor was derived from a man at least 80 years old in good health. This chain links TRBV5-6 with TRBJ2-4; the match to TRBD1 covers 7 bases. In DNA, the CDR3 is TGTGCCAGCAGCATTAAAAGCTCAGGGGGACCAGGAGCCAAAAACATTCAGTACTTC. Residues: CASSIKSSGGPGAKNIQYF. Full variable domain (missing parts from reference TRBV5-6 and TRBJ2-4): DAGVTQSPTHLIKTRGQQVTLRCSPKSGHDTVSWYQQALGQGPQFIFQYYEEEERQRGNFPDRFSGHQFPNYSSELNVNALLLGDSALYLCASSIKSSGGPGAKNIQYFGAGTRLSVL.